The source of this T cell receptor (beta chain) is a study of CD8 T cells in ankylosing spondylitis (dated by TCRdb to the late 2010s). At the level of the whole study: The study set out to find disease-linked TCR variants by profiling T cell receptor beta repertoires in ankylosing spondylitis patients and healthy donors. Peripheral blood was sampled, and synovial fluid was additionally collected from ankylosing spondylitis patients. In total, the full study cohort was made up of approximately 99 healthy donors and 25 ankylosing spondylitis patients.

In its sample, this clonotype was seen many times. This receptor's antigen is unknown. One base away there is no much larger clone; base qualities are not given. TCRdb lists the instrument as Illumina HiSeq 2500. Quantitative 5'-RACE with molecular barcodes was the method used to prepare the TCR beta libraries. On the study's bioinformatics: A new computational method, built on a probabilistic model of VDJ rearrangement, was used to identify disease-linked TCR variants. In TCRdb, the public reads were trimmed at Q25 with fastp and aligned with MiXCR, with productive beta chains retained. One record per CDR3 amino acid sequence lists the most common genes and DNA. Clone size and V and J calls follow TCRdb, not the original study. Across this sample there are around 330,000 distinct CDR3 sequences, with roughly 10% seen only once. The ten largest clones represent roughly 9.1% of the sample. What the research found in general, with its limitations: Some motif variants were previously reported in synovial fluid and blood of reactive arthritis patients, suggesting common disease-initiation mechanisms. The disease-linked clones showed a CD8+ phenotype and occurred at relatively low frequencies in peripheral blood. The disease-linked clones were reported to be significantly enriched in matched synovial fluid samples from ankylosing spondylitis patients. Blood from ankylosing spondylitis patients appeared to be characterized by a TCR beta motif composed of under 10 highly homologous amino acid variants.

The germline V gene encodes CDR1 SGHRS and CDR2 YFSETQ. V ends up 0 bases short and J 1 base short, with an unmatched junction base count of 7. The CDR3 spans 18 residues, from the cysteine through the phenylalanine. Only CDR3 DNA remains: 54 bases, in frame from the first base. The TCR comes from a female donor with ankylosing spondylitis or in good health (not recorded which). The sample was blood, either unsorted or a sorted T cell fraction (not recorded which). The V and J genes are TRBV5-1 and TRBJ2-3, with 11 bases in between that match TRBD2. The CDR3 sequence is CASSLGLAGGIGTDTQYF. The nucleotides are TGCGCCAGCAGCTTGGGGCTAGCGGGAGGAATAGGCACAGATACGCAGTATTTT.